This T cell receptor (beta chain) derives from a study of CD8 T cells in Susac syndrome. Reverse transcription of roughly 0.45 to 1 ug RNA used random hexamers. immunoSEQ multiplex PCR amplified TCR beta CDR3 across 54 Vbeta, 13 Jbeta. From the immunoSEQ multiplex PCR reads, TCRdb called clonotypes with MiXCR, one entry per CDR3 protein. The table records tens of thousands of distinct CDR3 sequences, 96% of them present only once. The V gene end was trimmed by 0 bases and the J gene end by 5 bases; junction bases not matched to a gene: 2. Germline lookup yields CDR1 KGHDR and CDR2 SFDVKD. This CDR3 has 16 amino acids. Sequencing targeted TCR beta in T cells from blood (CD8+ and CD4+).

The clonotype was recovered from a human donor with multiple sclerosis. This chain connects TRBV24-1 to TRBJ2-3, with 12 positions matching TRBD1. The sequenced material came from CD4+ T cells from PBMCs. CDR3 residues: CATSDLGTGGRDTQYF. The DNA of the CDR3 is TGTGCCACCAGTGATTTGGGGACAGGGGGCAGAGATACGCAGTATTTT.